Listed below are T cell receptor beta chains from one sample, sequenced in a study of blood T cells in healthy people across ages. TCRdb re-analysed the 5' RACE reads in MiXCR, keeping a single row per CDR3 protein. Counted here are roughly 1,500,000 distinct CDR3 sequences, approximately 42% occurring once; the ten biggest clones make up roughly 7.9%. The sample consisted of blood. These receptors all come from a woman aged 18-29 years in good health. Each CDR3 is given with its conserved first and last residue. Each record gives: D gene, J gene, V gene, CDR3 protein. D genes are given only for firm matches.

d_call: TRBD2
j_call: TRBJ2-1
v_call: TRBV5-1
cdr3_aa: CASSSGTSGGFYNEQFF

d_call: TRBD1
j_call: TRBJ1-2
v_call: TRBV12-3/TRBV12-4
cdr3_aa: CASSLGTGGSGYTF

d_call: TRBD1
j_call: -
v_call: TRBV28
cdr3_aa: CASSLVQGARETQYF

d_call: -
j_call: TRBJ1-1
v_call: TRBV27
cdr3_aa: CASSRLRGGTEAFF

d_call: TRBD1
j_call: TRBJ1-1
v_call: TRBV6-1
cdr3_aa: CASRQTGVNTEAFF

d_call: -
j_call: TRBJ2-1
v_call: TRBV7-2
cdr3_aa: CASSPITLGDEQFF

d_call: TRBD1
j_call: TRBJ2-7
v_call: TRBV28
cdr3_aa: CASDWGTGAYEQYF

d_call: -
j_call: TRBJ2-1
v_call: TRBV4-2
cdr3_aa: CASSQEMADRLLVGIHDNEQFF

d_call: -
j_call: TRBJ1-1
v_call: TRBV7-3
cdr3_aa: CASSFPRTVNTEAFF

d_call: -
j_call: TRBJ2-5
v_call: TRBV10-3
cdr3_aa: CAISEVAGKSQETQYF

d_call: -
j_call: TRBJ2-2
v_call: TRBV9
cdr3_aa: CASSVGGGPRTGELFF

d_call: TRBD1
j_call: TRBJ2-3
v_call: TRBV6-5
cdr3_aa: CASSYSKQGGTDTQYF

d_call: TRBD2
j_call: TRBJ2-7
v_call: TRBV2
cdr3_aa: CASQPGLAGAVEQYF

d_call: -
j_call: -
v_call: TRBV28
cdr3_aa: CASSSLVEQYF

d_call: -
j_call: TRBJ1-1
v_call: TRBV4-1
cdr3_aa: CASSRADSLNTEAFF

d_call: -
j_call: TRBJ2-5
v_call: TRBV20-1
cdr3_aa: CSARAPTSLETQYF

d_call: -
j_call: TRBJ2-5
v_call: TRBV20-1
cdr3_aa: CSATGTAETQYF

d_call: -
j_call: TRBJ2-1
v_call: TRBV7-8
cdr3_aa: CASSIRGQGGADEQFF

d_call: -
j_call: TRBJ1-5
v_call: TRBV27
cdr3_aa: CASSKPQHF

d_call: -
j_call: TRBJ1-2
v_call: TRBV12-3/TRBV12-4
cdr3_aa: CASRETGVDGYTF

d_call: -
j_call: TRBJ2-1
v_call: TRBV27
cdr3_aa: CASSPLDSYSYNEQFF

d_call: -
j_call: TRBJ2-3
v_call: TRBV14
cdr3_aa: CASSLSGAQTDTQYF

d_call: -
j_call: TRBJ1-1
v_call: TRBV3-1
cdr3_aa: CASSLRDGLEAFF

d_call: -
j_call: TRBJ1-1
v_call: TRBV6-5
cdr3_aa: CASRYTAGVRYTEAFF

d_call: -
j_call: TRBJ1-6
v_call: TRBV21-1
cdr3_aa: CASSNDNRSGSPLHF

d_call: -
j_call: TRBJ2-5
v_call: TRBV9
cdr3_aa: CASSEGGALGNEQYF

d_call: -
j_call: TRBJ2-3
v_call: TRBV7-3
cdr3_aa: CASSPTPGRGSHTQYF

d_call: -
j_call: TRBJ2-4
v_call: TRBV27
cdr3_aa: CAPRGGLKNIQYF

d_call: TRBD2
j_call: TRBJ2-1
v_call: TRBV6-1
cdr3_aa: CASSALAGGLMNEQFF

d_call: TRBD1
j_call: TRBJ1-4
v_call: TRBV5-1
cdr3_aa: CASSSMTGSNEKLFF

d_call: -
j_call: TRBJ1-2
v_call: TRBV29-1
cdr3_aa: CSVVQGFYGYTF

d_call: TRBD1
j_call: TRBJ1-2
v_call: TRBV6-1
cdr3_aa: CASSETGDNYGYTF

d_call: TRBD2
j_call: TRBJ2-2
v_call: TRBV3-1
cdr3_aa: CASSQFIAGTSIGELFF

d_call: -
j_call: TRBJ2-3
v_call: TRBV10-1
cdr3_aa: CASTRDRTDTQYF

d_call: -
j_call: TRBJ1-3
v_call: TRBV20-1
cdr3_aa: CSARDRPSSGNTIYF

d_call: -
j_call: TRBJ2-7
v_call: TRBV5-1
cdr3_aa: CASSLGTRGSEQYF

d_call: TRBD1
j_call: TRBJ2-5
v_call: TRBV5-6
cdr3_aa: CASSLYGQGKETQYF

d_call: -
j_call: TRBJ2-3
v_call: TRBV7-9
cdr3_aa: CASSPPGHRGADTQYF

d_call: TRBD1
j_call: TRBJ2-7
v_call: TRBV18
cdr3_aa: CASSSRQGGVYEQYF

d_call: TRBD1
j_call: TRBJ1-1
v_call: TRBV24-1
cdr3_aa: CATSGQVNTEAFF

d_call: -
j_call: TRBJ2-1
v_call: TRBV5-1
cdr3_aa: CTSSLVREKEFF

d_call: TRBD2
j_call: TRBJ2-5
v_call: TRBV20-1
cdr3_aa: CSASRGLAMETQYF

d_call: -
j_call: TRBJ2-7
v_call: TRBV3-1
cdr3_aa: CASSQGRKGFGSYEQYF

d_call: TRBD2
j_call: TRBJ2-1
v_call: TRBV13
cdr3_aa: CASSERRAGGVQEQFF